This T cell receptor beta chain was identified during a study of response to subunit inactivated influenza vaccine. TCRdb re-called the RT-PCR reads with MiXCR, one entry per CDR3 protein. Of approximately 500,000 distinct CDR3 sequences in the sample, 13% were seen once. Study conclusions and caveats: After each seasonal influenza vaccination, few new T cells are recruited, the authors suggested.

After removal of 5 bases from V and 6 bases from J, the junction contained 5 bases not matched to a gene. CDR3 length equals 13 residues. CDR1 is SGHVS, CDR2 FQNEAQ, per germline. At least ten counts were recorded for this clonotype. The antigen remains unidentified. The TCR sequence derives from a middle-aged man who received an inactivated influenza vaccine. The V and J genes are TRBV7-8 and TRBJ2-7, with TRBD1 identical over 9 bases. Sequences were derived from PBMCs from blood, sampled 40 to 50 days after vaccination. In nucleotides, the CDR3 is TGTGCCAGCAGCACAGACAGGGGGGCCGAGCAGTACTTC. As protein: CASSTDRGAEQYF.